The next 6 T cell receptor beta chains were all read from a single sample in a study of T cells in localized non-small cell lung cancer. The data were produced by immunoSEQ multiplex PCR, yet TCRdb's version contains in-frame clones alone and is incomplete. Of 70,000 to 95,000 clones listed, about nine tenths are singletons. Sequenced here: PBMCs, sampled before any cancer treatment. The source of these receptors is a woman between 35 and 70 years old with stage II squamous cell lung carcinoma.

The chain recombines TRBV7-6 with TRBJ1-4, with TRBD1 identical over 8 bases. From germline, CDR1 is SGHVS and CDR2 FNYEAQ. V lost 5 bases and J lost 7; bases outside the gene matches: 6. The CDR3 is 14 residues long. CDR3 DNA: TGTGCCAGCAGCCTAACAGGGGGGAGTGAAAAACTGTTTTTT. It encodes CASSLTGGSEKLFF.

V gene TRBV5-4 combines with J gene TRBJ1-2; a possible D gene is TRBD1 (5 bases). The CDR3 is 16 residues long. The V end lost 1 base, the J end lost 4 bases, and 17 bases lay between the germline ends. The germline gives CDR1 SGHNT, CDR2 YYREEE (reference sequence). The chain's CDR3 is CASSLPSTAGGYGYTF. CDR3 coding DNA: TGTGCCAGCAGCTTGCCTTCGACAGCGGGAGGCTATGGCTACACCTTC.

In DNA form, the CDR3 reads TGTGCCAGCAGTGACCGGGACAGGGGTTATAGCAATCAGCCCCAGCATTTT. Amino acids: CASSDRDRGYSNQPQHF. This chain connects TRBV6-1 to TRBJ1-5; 10 bases fit TRBD1. Germline V gene data show CDR1 as MNHNS and CDR2 as SASEGT. The CDR3 totals 17 residues. V dropped 3 bases and J dropped 0; count of bases not matched to a gene: 5.

The chain joins TRBV30 to TRBJ1-2, with D hard to call. Germline CDR1 GTSNPN, CDR2 SVGIG (reference sequence). This CDR3 is 14 amino acids long. Trimming left V 3 bases short and J 0 bases short, with 11 bases between. CDR3 bases: TGTGCCTGGAGGGCCCTCCGTGCTAACTATGGCTACACCTTC. Amino acids: CAWRALRANYGYTF.

The chain has TRBV10-3 and TRBJ2-1; 7 positions agree with TRBD1. CDR3 length: 16 amino acids. CDR1 ENHRY and CDR2 SYGVKD come from the germline V gene. V dropped 4 bases and J dropped 0; count of bases not matched to a gene: 6. CDR3 amino acids: CAISAVGDSSYNEQFF. DNA for the CDR3: TGTGCCATCAGTGCAGTCGGGGACAGCTCCTACAATGAGCAGTTCTTC.

This chain connects TRBV5-6 to TRBJ1-1, with TRBD1 matching 9 bases. CDR1 SGHDT and CDR2 YYEEEE come from the germline V gene. Trimming removed 5 bases from V and 4 bases from J; junction bases left unmatched: 9. This CDR3 is built from 15 residues. CDR3 loop: CASSRGDRVVTEAFF. CDR3 DNA: TGTGCCAGCAGTCGGGGGGACAGGGTGGTCACTGAAGCTTTCTTT.